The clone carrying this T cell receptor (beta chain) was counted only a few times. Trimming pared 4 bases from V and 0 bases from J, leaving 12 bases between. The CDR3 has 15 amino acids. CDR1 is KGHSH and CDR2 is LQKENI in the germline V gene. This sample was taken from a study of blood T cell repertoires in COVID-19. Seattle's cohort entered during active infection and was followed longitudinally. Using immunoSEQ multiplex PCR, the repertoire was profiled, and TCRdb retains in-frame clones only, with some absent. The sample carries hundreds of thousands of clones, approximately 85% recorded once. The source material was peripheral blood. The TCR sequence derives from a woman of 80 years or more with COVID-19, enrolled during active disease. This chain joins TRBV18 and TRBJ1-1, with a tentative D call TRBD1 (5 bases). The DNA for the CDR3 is TGTGCCAGCTCACTACGACAGACCATGAACACTGAAGCTTTCTTT. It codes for CASSLRQTMNTEAFF. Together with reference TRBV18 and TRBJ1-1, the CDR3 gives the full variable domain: NAGVMQNPRHLVRRRGQEARLRCSPMKGHSHVYWYRQLPEEGLKFMVYLQKENIIDESGMPKERFSAEFPKEGPSILRIQQVVRGDSAAYFCASSLRQTMNTEAFFGQGTRLTVV.